This T cell receptor (beta chain) was sequenced during a study of blood T cell repertoires in COVID-19. V lost 5 bases to trimming and J lost 3 bases, with 16 bases between them. Germline V gene data show CDR1 as GTSNPN and CDR2 as SVGIG (reference sequence). This CDR3 is built from 14 residues. Clones were read by immunoSEQ multiplex PCR, and TCRdb kept only the in-frame ones, dropping some. The data hold 95,000 to 150,000 clones, with around 76% observed a single time. The genes are TRBV30 and TRBJ1-1; a possible D gene is TRBD1 (6 bases). Sample: peripheral blood. The TCR comes from a man in his fifties or sixties with acute or convalescent COVID-19. The CDR3 loop reads CAWAKQGGYTEAFF. The CDR3 DNA reads as TGTGCCTGGGCAAAACAGGGTGGGTACACTGAAGCTTTCTTT.